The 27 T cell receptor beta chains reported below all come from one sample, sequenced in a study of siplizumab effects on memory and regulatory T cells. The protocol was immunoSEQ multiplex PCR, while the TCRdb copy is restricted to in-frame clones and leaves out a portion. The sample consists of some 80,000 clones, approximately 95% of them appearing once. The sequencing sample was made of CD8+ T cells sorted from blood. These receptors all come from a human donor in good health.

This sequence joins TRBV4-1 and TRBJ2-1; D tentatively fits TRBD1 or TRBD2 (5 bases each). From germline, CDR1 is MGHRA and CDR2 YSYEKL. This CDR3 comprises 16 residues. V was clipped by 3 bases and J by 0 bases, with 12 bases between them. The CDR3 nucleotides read TGCGCCAGCAGCCAGCAGGGAGATGACTCCTACAATGAGCAGTTCTTC. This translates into CASSQQGDDSYNEQFF.

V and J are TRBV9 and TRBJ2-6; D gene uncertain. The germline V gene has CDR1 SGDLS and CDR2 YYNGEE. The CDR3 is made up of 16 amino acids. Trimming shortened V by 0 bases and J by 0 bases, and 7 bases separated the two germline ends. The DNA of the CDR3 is TGTGCCAGCAGCGTAGACCGAAACTCTGGGGCCAACGTCCTGACTTTC. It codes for CASSVDRNSGANVLTF.

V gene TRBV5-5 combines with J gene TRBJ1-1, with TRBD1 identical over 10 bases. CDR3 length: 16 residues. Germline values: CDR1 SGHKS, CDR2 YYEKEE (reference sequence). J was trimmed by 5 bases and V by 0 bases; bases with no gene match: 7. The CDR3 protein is CASSLASRTGGTEAFF. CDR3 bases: TGTGCCAGCAGCTTGGCTTCTAGGACAGGGGGAACTGAAGCTTTCTTT.

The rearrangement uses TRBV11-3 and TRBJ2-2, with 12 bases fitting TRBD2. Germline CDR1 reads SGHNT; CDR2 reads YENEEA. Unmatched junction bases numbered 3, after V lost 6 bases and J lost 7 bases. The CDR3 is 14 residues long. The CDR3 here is CASRLAGGIGELFF. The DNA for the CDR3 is TGTGCCAGCAGACTAGCGGGAGGAATCGGGGAGCTGTTTTTT. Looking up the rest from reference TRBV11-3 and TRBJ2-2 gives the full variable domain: EAGVVQSPRYKIIEKKQPVAFWCNPISGHNTLYWYLQNLGQGPELLIRYENEEAVDDSQLPKDRFSAERLKGVDSTLKIQPAELGDSAVYLCASRLAGGIGELFFGEGSRLTVL.

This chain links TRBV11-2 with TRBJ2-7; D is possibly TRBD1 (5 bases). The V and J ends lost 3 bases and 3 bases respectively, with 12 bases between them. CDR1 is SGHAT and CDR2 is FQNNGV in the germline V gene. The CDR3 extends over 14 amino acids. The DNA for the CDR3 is TGTGCCAGCAGCTTGGACATTCTGAACTACGAGCAGTACTTC. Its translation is CASSLDILNYEQYF.

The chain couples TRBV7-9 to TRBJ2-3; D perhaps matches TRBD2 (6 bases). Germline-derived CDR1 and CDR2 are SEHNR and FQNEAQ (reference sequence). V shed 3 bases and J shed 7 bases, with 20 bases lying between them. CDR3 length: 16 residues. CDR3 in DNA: TGTGCCAGCAGCTTCTCGGAGCGGGTCCGCGGGAATACGCAGTATTTT. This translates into CASSFSERVRGNTQYF.

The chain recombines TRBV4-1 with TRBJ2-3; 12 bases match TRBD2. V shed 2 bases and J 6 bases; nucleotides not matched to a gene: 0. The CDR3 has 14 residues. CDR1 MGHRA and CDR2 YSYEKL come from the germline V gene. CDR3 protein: CASSQLAGGDTQYF. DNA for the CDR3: TGCGCCAGCAGCCAACTAGCGGGAGGGGATACGCAGTATTTT.

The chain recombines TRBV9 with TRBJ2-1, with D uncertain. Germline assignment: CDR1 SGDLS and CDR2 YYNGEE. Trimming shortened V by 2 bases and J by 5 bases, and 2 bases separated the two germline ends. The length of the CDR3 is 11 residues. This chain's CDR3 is CASSVNNEQFF. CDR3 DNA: TGTGCCAGCAGCGTCAACAATGAGCAGTTCTTC.

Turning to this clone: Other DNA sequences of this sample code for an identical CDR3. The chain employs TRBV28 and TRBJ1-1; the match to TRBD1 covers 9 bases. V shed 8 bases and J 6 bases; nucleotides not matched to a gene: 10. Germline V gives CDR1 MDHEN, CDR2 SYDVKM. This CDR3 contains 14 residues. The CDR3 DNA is TGTGCCAGCCGGCCCGGGACAGGGACAGCTGAAGCTTTCTTT. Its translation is CASRPGTGTAEAFF.

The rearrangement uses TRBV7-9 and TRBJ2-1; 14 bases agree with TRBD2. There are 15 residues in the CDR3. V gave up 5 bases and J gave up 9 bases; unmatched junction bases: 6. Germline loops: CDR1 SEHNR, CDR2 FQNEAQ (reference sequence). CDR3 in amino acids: CASSPGLAGVPEQFF. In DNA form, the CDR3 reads TGTGCCAGCAGCCCGGGACTAGCGGGAGTACCTGAGCAGTTCTTC. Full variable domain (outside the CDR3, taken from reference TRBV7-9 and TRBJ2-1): DTGVSQNPRHKITKRGQNVTFRCDPISEHNRLYWYRQTLGQGPEFLTYFQNEAQLEKSRLLSDRFSAERPKGSFSTLEIQRTEQGDSAMYLCASSPGLAGVPEQFFGPGTRLTVL.

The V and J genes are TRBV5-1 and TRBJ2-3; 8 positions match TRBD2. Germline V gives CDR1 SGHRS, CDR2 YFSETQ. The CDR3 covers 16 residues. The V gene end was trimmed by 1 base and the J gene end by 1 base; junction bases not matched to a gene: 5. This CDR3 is CASSLYGRAGTDTQYF. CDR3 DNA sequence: TGCGCCAGCAGCTTGTACGGGAGGGCTGGCACAGATACGCAGTATTTT.

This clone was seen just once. The CDR3 DNA sequence: TGCGCCAGCAGTCCATTCTGGGGTACCAAAAACATTCAGTACTTC. This encodes CASSPFWGTKNIQYF. The J gene is TRBJ2-4, the V gene TRBV23-1; D is unclear. TRBV23-1 qualifies as an ORF whose function is uncertain. This CDR3 is built from 15 residues. V lost 4 bases, J lost 2 bases, and 12 bases lay in between.

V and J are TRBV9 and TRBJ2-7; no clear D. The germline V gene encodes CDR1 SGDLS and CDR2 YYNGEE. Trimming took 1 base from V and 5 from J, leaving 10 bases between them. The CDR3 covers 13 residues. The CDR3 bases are TGTGCCAGCAGCGTAAACCCCGAGGACGAGCAGTACTTC. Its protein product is CASSVNPEDEQYF.

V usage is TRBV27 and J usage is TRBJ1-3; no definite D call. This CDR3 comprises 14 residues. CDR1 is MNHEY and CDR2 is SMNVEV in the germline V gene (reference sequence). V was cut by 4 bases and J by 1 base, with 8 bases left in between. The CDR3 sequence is CASSSPGSGNTIYF. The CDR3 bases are TGTGCCAGCAGTTCTCCGGGTTCTGGAAACACCATATATTTT.

The CDR3 region is CASSLLEGWNTEAFF. The CDR3 region has the DNA TGTGCCAGCAGCTTATTAGAGGGGTGGAACACTGAAGCTTTCTTT. This rearrangement joins TRBV7-9 to TRBJ1-1; maybe TRBD1 (5 bases). CDR1 SEHNR and CDR2 FQNEAQ come from the germline V gene (reference sequence). The CDR3 is made up of 15 amino acids. V dropped 2 bases and J dropped 1 base, with 11 bases sitting between them.

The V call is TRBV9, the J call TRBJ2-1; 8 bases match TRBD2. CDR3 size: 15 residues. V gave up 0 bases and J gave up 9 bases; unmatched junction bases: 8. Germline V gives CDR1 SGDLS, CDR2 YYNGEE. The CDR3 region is CASSVVSGSRREQFF. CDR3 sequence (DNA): TGTGCCAGCAGCGTAGTAAGCGGGAGTCGGCGTGAGCAGTTCTTC.

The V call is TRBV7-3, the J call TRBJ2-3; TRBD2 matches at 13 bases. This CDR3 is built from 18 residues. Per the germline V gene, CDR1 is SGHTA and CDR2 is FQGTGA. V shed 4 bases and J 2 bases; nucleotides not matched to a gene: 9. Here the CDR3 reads CASSSRTSGGRDTDTQYF. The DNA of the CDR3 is TGTGCCAGCAGCTCCAGGACTAGCGGGGGAAGGGACACAGATACGCAGTATTTT.

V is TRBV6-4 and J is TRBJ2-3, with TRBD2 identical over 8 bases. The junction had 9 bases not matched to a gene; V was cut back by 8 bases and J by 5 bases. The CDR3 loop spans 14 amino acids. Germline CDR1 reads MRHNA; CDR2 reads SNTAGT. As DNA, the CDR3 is TGTGCCAGCTCAACCGCGGGGGGAGGAGATACGCAGTATTTT. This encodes CASSTAGGGDTQYF.

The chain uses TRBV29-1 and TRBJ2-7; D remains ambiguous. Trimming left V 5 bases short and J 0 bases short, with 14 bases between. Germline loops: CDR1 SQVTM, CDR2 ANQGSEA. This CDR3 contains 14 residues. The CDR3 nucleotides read TGCAGCGTTTCTAATGACTGGAGCTCCTACGAGCAGTACTTC. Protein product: CSVSNDWSSYEQYF.

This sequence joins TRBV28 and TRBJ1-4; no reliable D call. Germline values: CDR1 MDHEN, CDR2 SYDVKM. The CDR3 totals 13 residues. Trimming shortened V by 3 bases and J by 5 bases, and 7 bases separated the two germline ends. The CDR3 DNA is TGTGCCAGCAGTTTGTCCCCAAATGAAAAACTGTTTTTT. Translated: CASSLSPNEKLFF.

The DNA for the CDR3 is TGTGCCAGCAGCGTCCCGGGCCCCGGACTGGGACAGCCCCAGCATTTT. Translation gives CASSVPGPGLGQPQHF. V gene TRBV5-6 combines with J gene TRBJ1-5, with D hard to call. CDR1 SGHDT and CDR2 YYEEEE come from the germline V gene. The CDR3 totals 16 residues. The V gene lost 4 bases and the J gene lost 7 bases, with 21 bases spanning the gap.

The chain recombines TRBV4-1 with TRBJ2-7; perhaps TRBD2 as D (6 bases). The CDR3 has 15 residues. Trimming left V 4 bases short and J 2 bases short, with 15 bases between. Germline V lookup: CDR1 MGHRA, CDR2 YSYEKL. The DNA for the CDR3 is TGCGCCAGCAGCCCTCGGGGGTTTGAGGCCTACGAGCAGTACTTC. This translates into CASSPRGFEAYEQYF.

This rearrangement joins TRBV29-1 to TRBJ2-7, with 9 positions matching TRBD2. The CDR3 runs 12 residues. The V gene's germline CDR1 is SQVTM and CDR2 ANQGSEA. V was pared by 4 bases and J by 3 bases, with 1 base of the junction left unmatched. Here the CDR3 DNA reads TGCAGCGTTGTAGCGGGAGACTACGAGCAGTACTTC. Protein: CSVVAGDYEQYF.

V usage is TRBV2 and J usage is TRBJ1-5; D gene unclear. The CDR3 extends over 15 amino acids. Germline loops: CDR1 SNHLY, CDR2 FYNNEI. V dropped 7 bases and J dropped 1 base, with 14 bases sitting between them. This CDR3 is CASKRGRESNQPQHF. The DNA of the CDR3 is TGTGCCAGCAAGCGGGGAAGGGAAAGCAATCAGCCCCAGCATTTT. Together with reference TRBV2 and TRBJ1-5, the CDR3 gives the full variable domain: EPEVTQTPSHQVTQMGQEVILRCVPISNHLYFYWYRQILGQKVEFLVSFYNNEISEKSEIFDDQFSVERPDGSNFTLKIRSTKLEDSAMYFCASKRGRESNQPQHFGDGTRLSIL.

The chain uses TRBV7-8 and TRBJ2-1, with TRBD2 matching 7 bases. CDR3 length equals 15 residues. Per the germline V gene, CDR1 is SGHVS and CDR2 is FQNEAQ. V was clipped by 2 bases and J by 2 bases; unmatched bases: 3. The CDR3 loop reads CASSLSGITYNEQFF. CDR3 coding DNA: TGTGCCAGCAGCTTAAGCGGGATCACCTACAATGAGCAGTTCTTC.

The CDR3 DNA follows: TGTGCCAGCGGCGGGAGGCTCAATCGGGACGAGCAGTTCTTC. Amino acids: CASGGRLNRDEQFF. V usage is TRBV9 and J usage is TRBJ2-1; 8 positions agree with TRBD2. The germline gives CDR1 SGDLS, CDR2 YYNGEE. V was clipped by 7 bases and J by 10 bases; unmatched bases: 13. CDR3 length: 14 residues.

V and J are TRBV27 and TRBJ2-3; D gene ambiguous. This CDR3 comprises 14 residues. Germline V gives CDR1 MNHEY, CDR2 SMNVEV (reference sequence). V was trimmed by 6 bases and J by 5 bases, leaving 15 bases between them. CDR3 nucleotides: TGTGCCAGCAGACATAGCAGAGAAGTAGATACGCAGTATTTT. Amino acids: CASRHSREVDTQYF.